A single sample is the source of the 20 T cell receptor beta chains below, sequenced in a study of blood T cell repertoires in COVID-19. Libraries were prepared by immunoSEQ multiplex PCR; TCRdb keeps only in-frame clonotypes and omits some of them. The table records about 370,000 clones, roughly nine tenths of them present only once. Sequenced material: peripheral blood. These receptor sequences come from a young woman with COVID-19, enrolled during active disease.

The CDR3 DNA reads TGTGCCAGCAGCAGTACGGGGGGCTGTGCCACAGATACGCAGTATTTT. Translation: CASSSTGGCATDTQYF. The chain couples TRBV21-1 to TRBJ2-3; the table's TRBD2 call for D was not verified on the DNA. TRBV21-1 is marked as a pseudogene. There are 16 residues in the CDR3.

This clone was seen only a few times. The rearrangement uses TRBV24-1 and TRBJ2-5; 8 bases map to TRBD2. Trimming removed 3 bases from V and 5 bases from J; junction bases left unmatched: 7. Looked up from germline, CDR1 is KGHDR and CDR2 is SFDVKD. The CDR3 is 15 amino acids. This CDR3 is CATSDGTSGFETQYF. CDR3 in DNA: TGTGCCACCAGTGATGGGACTAGTGGTTTTGAGACCCAGTACTTC.

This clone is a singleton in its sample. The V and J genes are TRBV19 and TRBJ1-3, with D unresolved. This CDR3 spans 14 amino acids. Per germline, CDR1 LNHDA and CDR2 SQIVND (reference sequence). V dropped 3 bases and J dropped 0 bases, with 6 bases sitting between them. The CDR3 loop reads CASSISSSGNTIYF. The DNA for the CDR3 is TGTGCCAGTAGTATTTCGAGCTCTGGAAACACCATATATTTT. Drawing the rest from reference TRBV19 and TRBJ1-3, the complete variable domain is DGGITQSPKYLFRKEGQNVTLSCEQNLNHDAMYWYRQDPGQGLRLIYYSQIVNDFQKGDIAEGYSVSREKKESFPLTVTSAQKNPTAFYLCASSISSSGNTIYFGEGSWLTVV.

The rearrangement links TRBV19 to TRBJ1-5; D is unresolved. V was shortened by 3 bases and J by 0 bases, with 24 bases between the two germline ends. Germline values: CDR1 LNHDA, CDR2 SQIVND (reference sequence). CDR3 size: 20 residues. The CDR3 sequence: CASSITTGGSLLYSNQPQHF. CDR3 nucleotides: TGTGCCAGTAGTATTACGACCGGCGGGTCTCTCTTATATAGCAATCAGCCCCAGCATTTT.

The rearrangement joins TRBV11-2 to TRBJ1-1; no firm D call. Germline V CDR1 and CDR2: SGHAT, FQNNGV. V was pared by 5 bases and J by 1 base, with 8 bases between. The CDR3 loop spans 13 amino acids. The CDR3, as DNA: TGTGCCAGCAGCCCCGCGGCGAACACTGAAGCTTTCTTT. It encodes CASSPAANTEAFF.

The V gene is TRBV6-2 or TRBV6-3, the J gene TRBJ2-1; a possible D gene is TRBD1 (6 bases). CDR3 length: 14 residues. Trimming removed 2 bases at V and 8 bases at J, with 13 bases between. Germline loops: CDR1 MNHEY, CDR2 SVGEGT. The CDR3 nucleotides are TGTGCCAGCAGTTACACAGCAGGGGTCGATGAGCAGTTCTTC. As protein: CASSYTAGVDEQFF.

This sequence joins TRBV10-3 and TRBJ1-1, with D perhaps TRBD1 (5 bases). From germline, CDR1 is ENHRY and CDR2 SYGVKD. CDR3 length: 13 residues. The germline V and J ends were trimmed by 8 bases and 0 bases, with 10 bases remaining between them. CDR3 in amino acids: CAIGGGMNTEAFF. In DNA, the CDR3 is TGTGCCATCGGCGGGGGGATGAACACTGAAGCTTTCTTT.

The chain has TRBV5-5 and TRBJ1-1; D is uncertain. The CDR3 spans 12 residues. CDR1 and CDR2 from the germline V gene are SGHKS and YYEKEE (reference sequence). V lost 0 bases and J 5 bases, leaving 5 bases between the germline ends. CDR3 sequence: CASSLGQTEAFF. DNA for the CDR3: TGTGCCAGCAGCTTGGGGCAGACTGAAGCTTTCTTT. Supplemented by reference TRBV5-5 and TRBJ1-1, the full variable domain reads DAGVTQSPTHLIKTRGQQVTLRCSPISGHKSVSWYQQVLGQGPQFIFQYYEKEERGRGNFPDRFSARQFPNYSSELNVNALLLGDSALYLCASSLGQTEAFFGQGTRLTVV.

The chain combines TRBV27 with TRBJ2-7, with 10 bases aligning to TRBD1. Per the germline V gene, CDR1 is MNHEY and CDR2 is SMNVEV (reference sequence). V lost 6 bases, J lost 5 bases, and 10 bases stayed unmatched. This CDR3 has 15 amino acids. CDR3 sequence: CASSPAGTGVNEQYF. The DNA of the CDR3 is TGTGCCAGCAGCCCCGCCGGGACAGGGGTGAACGAGCAGTACTTC.

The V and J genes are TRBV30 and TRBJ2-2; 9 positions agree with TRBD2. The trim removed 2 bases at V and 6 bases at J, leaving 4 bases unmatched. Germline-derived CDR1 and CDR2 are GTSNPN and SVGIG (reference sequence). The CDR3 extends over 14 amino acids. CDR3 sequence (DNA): TGTGCCTGGAGTCGCGGGAGGGTACCCGGGGAGCTGTTTTTT. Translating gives CAWSRGRVPGELFF.

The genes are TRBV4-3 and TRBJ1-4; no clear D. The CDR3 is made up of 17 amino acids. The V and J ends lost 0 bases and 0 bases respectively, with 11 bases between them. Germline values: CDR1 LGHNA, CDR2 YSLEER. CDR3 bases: TGCGCCAGCAGCCAAGATAGTTGGGCAGCAACTAATGAAAAACTGTTTTTT. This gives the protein CASSQDSWAATNEKLFF.

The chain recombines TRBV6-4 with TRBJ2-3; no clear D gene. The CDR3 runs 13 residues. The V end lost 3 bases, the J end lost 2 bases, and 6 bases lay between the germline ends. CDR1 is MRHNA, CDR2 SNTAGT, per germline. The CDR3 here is CASSDSVTDTQYF. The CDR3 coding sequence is TGTGCCAGCAGTGATTCTGTCACAGATACGCAGTATTTT.

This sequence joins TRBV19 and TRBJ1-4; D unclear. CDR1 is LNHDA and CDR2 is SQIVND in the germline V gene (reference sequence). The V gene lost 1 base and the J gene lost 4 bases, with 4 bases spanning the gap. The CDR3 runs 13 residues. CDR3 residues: CASSIVFNEKLFF. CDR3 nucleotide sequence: TGTGCCAGTAGTATAGTCTTTAATGAAAAACTGTTTTTT.

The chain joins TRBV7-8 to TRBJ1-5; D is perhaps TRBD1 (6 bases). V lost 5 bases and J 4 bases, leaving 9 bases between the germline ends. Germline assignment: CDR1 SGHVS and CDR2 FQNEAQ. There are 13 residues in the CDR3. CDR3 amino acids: CASSTQGNQPQHF. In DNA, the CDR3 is TGTGCCAGCAGCACCCAGGGGAATCAGCCCCAGCATTTT.

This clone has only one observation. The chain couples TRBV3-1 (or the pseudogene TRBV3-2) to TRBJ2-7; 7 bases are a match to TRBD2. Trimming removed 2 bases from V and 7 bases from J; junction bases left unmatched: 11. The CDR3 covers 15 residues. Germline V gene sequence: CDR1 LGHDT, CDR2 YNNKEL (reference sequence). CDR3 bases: TGTGCCAGCAGCCAAAAGTCCGCGGGAGTGTGGGAGCAGTACGTC. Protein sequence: CASSQKSAGVWEQYV.

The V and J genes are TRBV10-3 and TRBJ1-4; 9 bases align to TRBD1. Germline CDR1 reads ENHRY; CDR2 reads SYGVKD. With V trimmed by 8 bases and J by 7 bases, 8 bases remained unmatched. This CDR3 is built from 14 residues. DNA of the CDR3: TGTGCCATCGCCCCGGGACAGGGCGGTGAAAAACTGTTTTTT. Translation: CAIAPGQGGEKLFF.

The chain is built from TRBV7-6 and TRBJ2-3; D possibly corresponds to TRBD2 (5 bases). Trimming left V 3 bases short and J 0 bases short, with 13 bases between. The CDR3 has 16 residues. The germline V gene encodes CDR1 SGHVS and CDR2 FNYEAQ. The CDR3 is CASSFRTSSSTDTQYF. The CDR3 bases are TGTGCCAGCAGCTTCCGCACTAGTAGTAGCACAGATACGCAGTATTTT.

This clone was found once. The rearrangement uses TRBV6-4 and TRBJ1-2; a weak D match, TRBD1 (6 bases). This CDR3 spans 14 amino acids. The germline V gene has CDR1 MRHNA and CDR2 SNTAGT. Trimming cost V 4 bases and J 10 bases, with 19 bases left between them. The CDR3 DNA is TGTGCCAGCAGTGCCATAACAGGGTCCGGGTACTACACCTTC. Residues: CASSAITGSGYYTF.

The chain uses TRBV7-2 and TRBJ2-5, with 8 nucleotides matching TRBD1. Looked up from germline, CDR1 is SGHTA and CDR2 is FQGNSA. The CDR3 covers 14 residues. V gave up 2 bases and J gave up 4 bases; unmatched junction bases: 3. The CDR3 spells CASSLIGTGETQYF. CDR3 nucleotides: TGTGCCAGCAGCTTAATTGGGACAGGAGAGACCCAGTACTTC.

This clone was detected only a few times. The CDR3 loop is CASSQSRTDTQYF. Here the CDR3 DNA reads TGTGCCAGCAGCCAGTCACGCACAGATACGCAGTATTTT. The chain employs TRBV25-1 and TRBJ2-3; D ambiguous. This CDR3 has 13 residues. The V gene's germline CDR1 is MGHDK and CDR2 SYGVNS. V shed 6 bases and J shed 1 base, with 8 bases lying between them.